This T cell receptor (beta chain) was found in a study of blood T cell repertoires in COVID-19 (dated by TCRdb to the early 2020s). Looking at the study overall: The collaborator samples originated in the United States, Italy and Spain and spanned the acute and convalescent phases of COVID-19. Nearly every sample came with metadata listing a de-identified subject ID, COVID-19 status, age in years and sex. Samples came from the ongoing ImmuneRACE study (first 160 participants) plus 1,254 subjects from 6 global collaborators. Where available, HLA class I and class II types were obtained from metadata supplied by the sample provider rather than from assay-based typing. The repertoires were made available in a free public database intended to serve as a resource for research on the immune response to SARS-CoV-2. Subjects who had been exposed to COVID-19, were actively infected with it, or had recovered from it provided the deeply sampled blood TCRbeta repertoires that made up the dataset. The prospective study material was composed of cDNA or gDNA derived from T cells, B-cell-depleted T cells, or PBMCs.

Worth noting for this clone: What antigen it recognizes has not been identified. No much larger clone is present one base from it, and per-base qualities are unavailable.

The investigation overall reported the following: The quantity of clinical and demographic metadata differed by source and by participant and was supplied without curation.

Samples from volunteer blood donors who had recovered from COVID-19 were contributed by a second Seattle source. Each collaborating institution followed its own protocols to collect whole blood in K2EDTA tubes. For TCRbeta analysis, collaborators shipped samples as frozen whole blood, isolated PBMCs, or DNA extracted from either of those sample types. The immunoSEQ Assay, a bias-controlled multiplex PCR, was used to amplify TCRbeta CDR3 regions from genomic DNA. The authors' analysis ran thus. Within the assay, amplification of reference gene primers was used to estimate how many nucleated cells each sample contained. To quantify the absolute abundance of each unique TCRbeta CDR3 rearrangement, sequence reads were collapsed and filtered. For each sample, productive Simpson clonality was calculated as the square root of Simpson's diversity index over productive rearrangements. TCRdb took this table from immuneACCESS and kept in-frame rearrangements with V and J called. Such tables lack part of the clones; where checked against another copy, unresolved V genes explain under half of the gap, and the rest is unexplained. The DNA gave D and trimming, while V, J and clone size come from that table. This sample has hundreds of thousands of clones in its table, and approximately 86% of those were observed once. Together, the top ten hold approximately 2% of the sample.

V ends up 3 bases short and J 6 bases short, with an unmatched junction base count of 1. Including the terminal cysteine and phenylalanine, the CDR3 comprises 12 residues. Solely the CDR3 DNA is kept, with 36 bases framed from the first base. The germline V gene yields MDHEN for CDR1 and SYDVKM for CDR2. The chain joins TRBV28 to TRBJ1-2; 7 of the junction bases match TRBD1. This TCR derives from a woman younger than 45 who had recovered from COVID-19. Sequences were obtained from peripheral blood. The DNA reads as follows: TGTGCCAGCAGTTTGAGGGGGCATGGCTACACCTTC. Its protein reads: CASSLRGHGYTF.